This is a list of T cell receptor beta chains from one sample in a study of shared clonotypes between healthy human individuals. Generated by immunoSEQ multiplex PCR, the TCRdb table keeps only in-frame clones and is missing some. The table lists 450,000 to 550,000 clones, approximately 79% of them singletons, with 13% in the top ten. The sequencing input was PBMCs. Receptors were obtained from a woman between 40 and 50 years old in good health. Some clones in this sample may be carry-over from other donors' samples. Both conserved end residues are part of each CDR3. The order of the fields is J gene, V gene, CDR3 protein.

>TRBJ2-7|TRBV10-1
CASSESSGRPDEQYF
>TRBJ1-5|TRBV7-8
CASSLRDRNQPQHF
>TRBJ1-5|TRBV6-1
CASHGGSHQTQPQHF
>TRBJ2-1|TRBV11-1
CASSLFWGEGLNEQFF
>TRBJ1-2|TRBV7-9
CASSLQGDYGYTF
>TRBJ2-1|TRBV29-1
CSVVGLAGSSYNEQFF
>TRBJ1-5|TRBV19
CASSIDRGSNQPQHF
>TRBJ2-5|TRBV18
CASSFSIQETQYF
>TRBJ2-3|TRBV6-1
CASSDPPGTPTDTQYF
>TRBJ2-1|TRBV6-4
CASSDGPSGSWNEQFF
>TRBJ2-1|TRBV6-5
CASSYEGGAYNEQFF
>TRBJ1-2|TRBV2
CAKAELNGYTF
>TRBJ2-1|TRBV5-1
CASRPGLGWRGSYNEQFF
>TRBJ2-1|TRBV18
CASSPRLQGGGNEQFF
>TRBJ2-7|TRBV13
CASSYGTSASYEQYF
>TRBJ2-1|TRBV4-2
CASSPTGLRIYNEQFF
>TRBJ2-3|TRBV5-4
CASSLVQGIDTQYF
>TRBJ2-1|TRBV27
CASSLTRGITKQFF
>TRBJ1-5|TRBV28
CASRSPPPTPNQPQHF
>TRBJ1-4|TRBV2
CASAGTGGRNEKLFF
>TRBJ2-5|TRBV28
CASSPIETGSETQYF
>TRBJ1-5|TRBV28
CASSLGGLNNQPQHF
>TRBJ2-7|TRBV19
CASSITWRQGSPYEQYF
>TRBJ2-1|TRBV20-1
CSARDGRLEFF
>TRBJ1-1|TRBV4-3
CASSQDLSTGGYTEAFF
>TRBJ2-2|TRBV19
CASSTNRAGGELFF
>TRBJ2-1|TRBV4-1
CASSQELSSYNEQFF
>TRBJ2-3|TRBV11-2
CASSPEGLAGGDTQYF
>TRBJ1-2|TRBV11-2
CASSRGQGYYGYTF
>TRBJ2-3|TRBV9
CASRDHSTDTQYF
>TRBJ2-1|TRBV28
CASSLPGLGGDEQFF
>TRBJ2-3|TRBV13
CASSLVQGYTQYF
>TRBJ2-5|TRBV7-2
CASSLVSQGIGETQYF
>TRBJ2-7|TRBV5-6
CASSAQGFPPYEQYF
>TRBJ2-5|TRBV5-1
CASTETGTGQETQYF
>TRBJ2-7|TRBV7-3
CASSLVGVRTYEQYF
>TRBJ1-5|TRBV5-4
CASSIDLNQPQHF
>TRBJ2-2|TRBV6-1
CASGGRDLNTGELFF
>TRBJ2-2|TRBV25-1
CASSEVRRQGHTGELFF
>TRBJ2-3|TRBV5-8
CAATAGGPDTQYF
>TRBJ1-5|TRBV7-3
CASSPRGGQPQHF
>TRBJ2-5|TRBV28
CASSLRSRRFSETQYF
>TRBJ2-1|TRBV7-2
CAGGTSGPNEQFF
>TRBJ1-1|TRBV28
CASRERNTEAFF
>TRBJ2-7|TRBV7-2
CASSTDGTGRFEQYF
>TRBJ2-3|TRBV7-2
CASSFPNTDTQYF
>TRBJ2-5|TRBV2
CASSEGDIEYF
>TRBJ2-7|TRBV7-9
CASSPRHILHEQYF
>TRBJ2-3|TRBV5-1
CASQRGRGYTDTQYF
>TRBJ2-1|TRBV7-9
CASSPTSEGEQFF
>TRBJ2-3|TRBV28
CASSLSSAGGTDTQYF